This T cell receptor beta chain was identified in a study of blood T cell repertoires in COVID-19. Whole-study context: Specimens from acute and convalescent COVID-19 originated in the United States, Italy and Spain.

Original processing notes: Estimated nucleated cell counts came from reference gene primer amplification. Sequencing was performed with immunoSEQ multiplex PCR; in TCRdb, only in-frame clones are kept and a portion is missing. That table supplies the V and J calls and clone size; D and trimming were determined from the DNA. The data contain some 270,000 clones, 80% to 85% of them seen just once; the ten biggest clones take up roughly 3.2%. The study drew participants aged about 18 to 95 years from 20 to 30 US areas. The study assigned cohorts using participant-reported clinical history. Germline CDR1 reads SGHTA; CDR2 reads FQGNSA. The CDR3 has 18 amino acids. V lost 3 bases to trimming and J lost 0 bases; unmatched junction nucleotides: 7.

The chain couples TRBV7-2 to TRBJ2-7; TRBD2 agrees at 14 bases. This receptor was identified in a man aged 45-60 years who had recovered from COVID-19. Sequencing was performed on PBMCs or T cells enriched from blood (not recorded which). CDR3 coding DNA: TGTGCCAGCAGCTTTTCCGGGACTAGCGGGAGTAGCTCCTACGAGCAGTACTTC. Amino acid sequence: CASSFSGTSGSSSYEQYF.